What follows is one T cell receptor beta chain and its context. The data were taken from a study of blood T cell repertoires in COVID-19. Overall study context: COVID-19 samples from acute and convalescent phases originated in the United States, Italy and Spain. Sample material is recorded as cDNA or gDNA derived from T cells, B-cell-depleted T cells, or PBMCs.

Germline-derived CDR1 and CDR2 are LGHDT and YNNKEL (reference sequence). This CDR3 has 15 amino acids. J lost 4 bases, V lost 4 bases, and 7 bases had no gene match. Original methodology: How many nucleated cells were present was estimated from reference gene primer amplification. This table comes from immunoSEQ multiplex PCR, and its TCRdb copy is limited to in-frame clones, with some not included. V and J calls and clone size are copied from that table; D and trimming were computed from the DNA. The sample consists of 85,000 to 90,000 clones, roughly three quarters of them appearing once. The sample taken for sequencing was peripheral blood. The receptor comes from a man between 65 and 85 years old with acute or convalescent COVID-19. The chain has TRBV3-1 (or the pseudogene TRBV3-2) and TRBJ2-1; 7 bases match TRBD2. DNA for the CDR3: TGTGCCAGCAGCCCGGGACTAACCATATACAATGAGCAGTTCTTC. It codes for CASSPGLTIYNEQFF.